Listed here are 28 T cell receptor beta chains from one sample, sequenced in a study of CD8 T cells in Susac syndrome. With random hexamers, reverse transcription was performed on roughly 0.5 to 1 ug of RNA. One entry per CDR3 protein, called by TCRdb with MiXCR from the immunoSEQ multiplex PCR reads. The sample gives over 100,000 distinct CDR3 sequences, 90% to 98% of which show up once; roughly 0.096% is in the top ten. The sample comprised CD4+ T cells from PBMCs. The receptors were sampled from a human donor in good health.

V gene TRBV2 combines with J gene TRBJ2-1, with 9 positions matching TRBD2. V shed 8 bases, J shed 4 bases, and the junction held 3 bases outside the gene matches. Looked up from germline, CDR1 is SNHLY and CDR2 is FYNNEI. The CDR3 spans 13 residues. The CDR3 region has the DNA TGTGCCAGCCGGGGACTAGCTTACAATGAGCAGTTCTTC. This translates into CASRGLAYNEQFF.

The chain links TRBV7-2 to TRBJ2-3; TRBD2 matches 11 bases. Germline V gives CDR1 SGHTA, CDR2 FQGNSA. V dropped 2 bases and J dropped 2; count of bases not matched to a gene: 3. CDR3 length: 16 residues. The CDR3 region is CASSLNSGGATDTQYF. CDR3 coding DNA: TGTGCCAGCAGCTTAAATAGCGGGGGGGCCACAGATACGCAGTATTTT.

The chain is built from TRBV6-5 and TRBJ1-3; a possible D gene is TRBD1 (6 bases). Germline lookup yields CDR1 MNHEY and CDR2 SVGAGI. Trimming removed 6 bases from V and 5 bases from J, with 11 bases in between. This CDR3 has 13 residues. The CDR3, as DNA: TGTGCCAGCAGCCCCGGGGGGCGAAACACCATATATTTT. Protein: CASSPGGRNTIYF.

This clonotype was picked up one time. The rearrangement links TRBV18 to TRBJ1-2; D gene unclear. The CDR3 extends over 15 amino acids. Trimming took off 2 bases at V and 0 bases at J, with 10 bases between the two ends. CDR1 is KGHSH, CDR2 LQKENI, per germline. The CDR3 sequence: CASSPEHSTNYGYTF. CDR3 bases: TGTGCCAGCTCACCAGAGCACAGCACTAACTATGGCTACACCTTC.

J is TRBJ2-7 and V is TRBV30, with D perhaps TRBD1 (6 bases). The V gene's germline CDR1 is GTSNPN and CDR2 SVGIG (reference sequence). This CDR3 has 14 amino acids. Trimming cost V 0 bases and J 2 bases, with 11 bases left between them. This chain's CDR3 is CAWSVLGAPYEQYF. For the CDR3, the DNA is TGTGCCTGGAGTGTTTTGGGGGCGCCCTACGAGCAGTACTTC. The full variable domain, in which reference TRBV30 and TRBJ2-7 provide the parts outside the CDR3, is SQTIHQWPATLVQPVGSPLSLECTVEGTSNPNLYWYRQAAGRGLQLLFYSVGIGQISSEVPQNLSASRPQDRQFILSSKKLLLSDSGFYLCAWSVLGAPYEQYFGPGTRLTVT.

CDR3 DNA sequence: TGCGCCAGCAGCTCGCCGGGACAGGGGACCTACGAGCAGTACTTC. Protein sequence: CASSSPGQGTYEQYF. This chain connects TRBV5-1 to TRBJ2-7; 10 bases map to TRBD1. Germline V gene sequence: CDR1 SGHRS, CDR2 YFSETQ. The ends lost 3 bases at V and 2 bases at J; junction bases unmatched: 5. The CDR3 has 15 amino acids. The variable domain in full, with the rest retrieved from reference TRBV5-1 and TRBJ2-7, is KAGVTQTPRYLIKTRGQQVTLSCSPISGHRSVSWYQQTPGQGLQFLFEYFSETQRNKGNFPGRFSGRQFSNSRSEMNVSTLELGDSALYLCASSSPGQGTYEQYFGPGTRLTVT.

The chain employs TRBV15 and TRBJ1-2; the D is unclear. The CDR3 length is 14 residues. Per germline, CDR1 LNHNV and CDR2 YYDKDF (reference sequence). Trimming took 0 bases from V and 4 from J, leaving 9 bases between them. The CDR3 region is CATSRDRQAYGYTF. DNA for the CDR3: TGTGCCACCAGCAGAGACCGGCAGGCCTATGGCTACACCTTC.

The chain joins TRBV28 to TRBJ2-2; D perhaps matches TRBD1 (5 bases). The ends were cut back, 1 base at V and 8 bases at J, with 5 bases in the middle. Looked up from germline, CDR1 is MDHEN and CDR2 is SYDVKM. The CDR3 runs 12 residues. The chain's CDR3 is CASSLSGGELFF. DNA of the CDR3: TGTGCCAGCAGTTTATCAGGGGGGGAGCTGTTTTTT.

CDR3 protein: CASSEAGQGTGETQYF. CDR3 DNA sequence: TGTGCCAGCAGTGAAGCAGGACAGGGTACGGGAGAGACCCAGTACTTC. The chain uses TRBV25-1 and TRBJ2-5; TRBD1 matches at 8 bases. CDR1 is MGHDK and CDR2 is SYGVNS in the germline V gene. The CDR3 has 16 residues. Trimming removed 2 bases from V and 4 bases from J; junction bases left unmatched: 9.

The rearrangement uses TRBV6-5 and TRBJ1-6, with D possibly being TRBD1 (6 bases). Germline V gene sequence: CDR1 MNHEY, CDR2 SVGAGI. There are 15 residues in the CDR3. The V and J ends lost 2 bases and 5 bases respectively, with 10 bases between them. CDR3 sequence: CASSYGTHHNSPLHF. CDR3 DNA: TGTGCCAGCAGTTACGGGACACATCATAATTCACCCCTCCACTTT.

The rearrangement uses TRBV19 and TRBJ1-4; D not resolved. Deletions cut 1 base from V and 5 bases from J, with 5 bases between. This CDR3 has 13 residues. CDR1 is LNHDA, CDR2 SQIVND, per germline (reference sequence). The CDR3 spells CASSIAGNEKLFF. The CDR3 coding sequence is TGTGCCAGTAGTATAGCCGGGAATGAAAAACTGTTTTTT.

V is TRBV20-1 and J is TRBJ2-6; no clear D gene. In germline, CDR1 is DFQATT, CDR2 SNEGSKA (reference sequence). CDR3 size: 16 residues. V lost 2 bases, J lost 0 bases, and 11 bases lay in between. CDR3 amino acids: CSARSPDGSGANVLTF. The CDR3 nucleotides read TGCAGTGCTAGATCTCCAGACGGCTCTGGGGCCAACGTCCTGACTTTC.

This clonotype appeared once. V and J are TRBV29-1 and TRBJ2-7, with 8 bases matching TRBD1. V gave up 8 bases and J gave up 3 bases; unmatched junction bases: 6. CDR3 size: 12 residues. Germline lookup yields CDR1 SQVTM and CDR2 ANQGSEA. The CDR3 DNA reads as TGCAGCTACCGGACAGGGTACTACGAGCAGTACTTC. Its protein product is CSYRTGYYEQYF.

The V gene is TRBV3-1, the J gene TRBJ2-2; 11 bases are a match to TRBD2. Germline V lookup: CDR1 LGHDT, CDR2 YNNKEL (reference sequence). After removal of 4 bases from V and 5 bases from J, the junction contained 6 bases not matched to a gene. CDR3 length equals 16 residues. This chain's CDR3 is CASSLRLAGRTGELFF. As DNA, the CDR3 is TGTGCCAGCAGCCTCAGACTAGCGGGGCGAACCGGGGAGCTGTTTTTT. Full variable domain (outside the CDR3, taken from reference TRBV3-1 and TRBJ2-2): DTAVSQTPKYLVTQMGNDKSIKCEQNLGHDTMYWYKQDSKKFLKIMFSYNNKELIINETVPNRFSPKSPDKAHLNLHINSLELGDSAVYFCASSLRLAGRTGELFFGEGSRLTVL.

This chain joins TRBV27 and TRBJ2-7; D ambiguous. Germline CDR1 reads MNHEY; CDR2 reads SMNVEV (reference sequence). V was clipped by 7 bases and J by 6 bases, with 4 bases between them. The CDR3 loop spans 9 amino acids. The CDR3 spells CASTREQYF. The CDR3 DNA reads TGTGCCAGCACTCGCGAGCAGTACTTC.

DNA for the CDR3: TGTGCCAGCAGTTCCGACAGGGTTCGCACTGAAGCTTTCTTT. Protein product: CASSSDRVRTEAFF. This chain links TRBV5-6 with TRBJ1-1; 7 bases are shared with TRBD1. Trimming at V came to 5 bases and at J to 4 bases, leaving 8 bases not matched to a gene. The CDR3 consists of 14 residues. The germline gives CDR1 SGHDT, CDR2 YYEEEE. The whole variable domain, filled in from reference TRBV5-6 and TRBJ1-1, reads DAGVTQSPTHLIKTRGQQVTLRCSPKSGHDTVSWYQQALGQGPQFIFQYYEEEERQRGNFPDRFSGHQFPNYSSELNVNALLLGDSALYLCASSSDRVRTEAFFGQGTRLTVV.

The gene calls are TRBV4-2 and TRBJ2-3; perhaps TRBD2 as D (5 bases). The germline V gene encodes CDR1 LGHNA and CDR2 YNFKEQ. There are 15 residues in the CDR3. Trimming took 1 base from V and 2 from J, leaving 10 bases between them. DNA of the CDR3: TGTGCCAGCAGCCAAGGGGCGGGTAACACAGATACGCAGTATTTT. Translating gives CASSQGAGNTDTQYF.

The V call is TRBV10-3, the J call TRBJ2-5; D gene unclear. The V end was cut by 3 bases, the J end by 1 base, with 15 bases between. Germline CDR1 and CDR2: ENHRY and SYGVKD. This CDR3 region has 16 residues. The CDR3 coding sequence is TGTGCCATCAGTGAAGGCTTTCCTACCCTCCAAGAGACCCAGTACTTC. It specifies CAISEGFPTLQETQYF.

The gene calls are TRBV30 and TRBJ1-1; D remains unclear. The V end lost 2 bases, the J end lost 9 bases, and 13 bases lay between the germline ends. Germline CDR1 and CDR2: GTSNPN and SVGIG (reference sequence). The length of the CDR3 is 12 residues. CDR3 nucleotides: TGTGCCTGGAGTAAGACAAGCGCACAAGCTTTCTTT. Translated: CAWSKTSAQAFF.

V usage is TRBV7-9 and J usage is TRBJ2-6; D is possibly TRBD1 (5 bases). V gave up 4 bases and J gave up 1 base, with 8 bases separating them. The CDR3 covers 15 residues. The germline gives CDR1 SEHNR, CDR2 FQNEAQ (reference sequence). CDR3 amino acids: CASSSQVSGANVLTF. The CDR3 DNA reads as TGTGCCAGCAGCTCACAGGTGTCTGGGGCCAACGTCCTGACTTTC.

The chain has TRBV11-2 and TRBJ1-5; D remains ambiguous. In germline, CDR1 is SGHAT, CDR2 FQNNGV. V shed 1 base and J shed 6 bases, with 7 bases lying between them. This CDR3 region has 13 residues. The CDR3 DNA follows: TGTGCCAGCAGCTTAGGGACTTTTCAGCCCCAGCATTTT. Translated, it gives CASSLGTFQPQHF.

V and J are TRBV15 and TRBJ1-6; weak D call: TRBD1 (5 bases). From germline, CDR1 is LNHNV and CDR2 YYDKDF (reference sequence). The CDR3 contains 18 residues. Deletions cut 0 bases from V and 7 bases from J, with 19 bases between. The CDR3 protein is CATSRDLFPGPWNSPLHF. The CDR3 DNA sequence: TGTGCCACCAGCAGAGATCTTTTCCCGGGACCCTGGAATTCACCCCTCCACTTT.

V is TRBV12-3 or TRBV12-4 and J is TRBJ2-5; D unclear. The CDR3 sequence is 14 residues long. V gave up 3 bases and J gave up 2 bases, with 10 bases separating them. The chain's CDR3 is CASSLGGRQETQYF. The CDR3 DNA reads TGTGCCAGCAGTTTGGGCGGCCGTCAAGAGACCCAGTACTTC.

This clonotype appeared a single time. This chain joins TRBV7-9 and TRBJ2-7; tentative D call: TRBD1 (6 bases). CDR3 length equals 15 residues. Germline assignment: CDR1 SEHNR and CDR2 FQNEAQ (reference sequence). Trimming took off 3 bases at V and 3 bases at J, with 15 bases between the two ends. DNA of the CDR3: TGTGCCAGCAGCTTCAGGGGAGAAGGAGTCTACGAGCAGTACTTC. This translates into CASSFRGEGVYEQYF. Variable domain in full (rest from reference TRBV7-9 and TRBJ2-7): DTGVSQNPRHKITKRGQNVTFRCDPISEHNRLYWYRQTLGQGPEFLTYFQNEAQLEKSRLLSDRFSAERPKGSFSTLEIQRTEQGDSAMYLCASSFRGEGVYEQYFGPGTRLTVT.

This chain uses TRBV28 with TRBJ2-7, with D uncertain. The germline V gene encodes CDR1 MDHEN and CDR2 SYDVKM. This CDR3 region has 12 residues. V lost 6 bases to trimming and J lost 3 bases, with 9 bases between them. DNA for the CDR3: TGTGCCAGCAGGGGGTCGGGCTACGAGCAGTACTTC. As protein: CASRGSGYEQYF.

The chain combines TRBV27 with TRBJ2-7; 8 nucleotides match TRBD1. J lost 1 base, V lost 5 bases, and 10 bases had no gene match. This CDR3 has 16 amino acids. CDR1 and CDR2 from the germline V gene are MNHEY and SMNVEV (reference sequence). Here the CDR3 DNA reads TGTGCCAGCAGTGGTCAGGGGGCGTTTAAGTCCTACGAGCAGTACTTC. Translation: CASSGQGAFKSYEQYF.

The J gene is TRBJ1-2, the V gene TRBV5-1; D is uncertain. This CDR3 is built from 13 residues. V shed 5 bases and J shed 8 bases, with 16 bases lying between them. Germline CDR1 is SGHRS and CDR2 is YFSETQ. CDR3 in amino acids: CASSTTGEDGYTF. Here the CDR3 DNA reads TGCGCCAGCAGTACCACCGGGGAAGACGGCTACACCTTC.

This chain connects TRBV6-5 to TRBJ2-3, with 7 positions matching TRBD1. V gave up 6 bases and J gave up 6 bases; unmatched junction bases: 6. CDR1 is MNHEY and CDR2 is SVGAGI in the germline V gene. This CDR3 has 13 amino acids. CDR3 amino acids: CASRRGQLDTQYF. The CDR3 DNA follows: TGTGCCAGCAGACGGGGACAGCTGGATACGCAGTATTTT.